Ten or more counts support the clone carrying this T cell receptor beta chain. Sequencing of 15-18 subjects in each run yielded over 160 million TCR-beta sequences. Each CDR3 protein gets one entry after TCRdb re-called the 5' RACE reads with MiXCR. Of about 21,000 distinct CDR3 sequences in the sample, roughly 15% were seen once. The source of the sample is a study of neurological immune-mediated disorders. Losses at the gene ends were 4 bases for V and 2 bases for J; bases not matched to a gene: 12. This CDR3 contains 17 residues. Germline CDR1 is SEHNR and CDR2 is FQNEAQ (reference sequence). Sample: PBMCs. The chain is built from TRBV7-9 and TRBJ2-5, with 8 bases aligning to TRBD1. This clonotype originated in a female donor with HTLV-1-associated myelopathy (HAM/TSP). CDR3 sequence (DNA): TGTGCCAGCAGCTCAATTAGGACAGGGCCCCATCAAGAGACCCAGTACTTC. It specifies CASSSIRTGPHQETQYF.